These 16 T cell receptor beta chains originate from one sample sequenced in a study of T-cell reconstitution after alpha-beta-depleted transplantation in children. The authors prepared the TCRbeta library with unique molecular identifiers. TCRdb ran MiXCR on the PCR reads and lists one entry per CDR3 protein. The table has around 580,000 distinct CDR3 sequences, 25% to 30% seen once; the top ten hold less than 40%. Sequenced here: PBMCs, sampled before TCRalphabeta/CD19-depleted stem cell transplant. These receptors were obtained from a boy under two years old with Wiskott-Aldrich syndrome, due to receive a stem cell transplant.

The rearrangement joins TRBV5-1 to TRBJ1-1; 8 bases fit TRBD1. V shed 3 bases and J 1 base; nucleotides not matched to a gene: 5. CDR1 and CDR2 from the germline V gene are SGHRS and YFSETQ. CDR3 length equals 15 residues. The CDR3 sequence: CASSSQGASNTEAFF. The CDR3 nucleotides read TGCGCCAGCAGCTCGCAGGGGGCTTCGAACACTGAAGCTTTCTTT.

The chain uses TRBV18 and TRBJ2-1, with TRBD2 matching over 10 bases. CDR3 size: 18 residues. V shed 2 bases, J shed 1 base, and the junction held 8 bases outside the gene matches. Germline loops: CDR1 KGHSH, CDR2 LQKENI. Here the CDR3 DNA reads TGTGCCAGCTCACCATCCCGAAGCGGGAGGGGGTCCTACAATGAGCAGTTCTTC. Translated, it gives CASSPSRSGRGSYNEQFF.

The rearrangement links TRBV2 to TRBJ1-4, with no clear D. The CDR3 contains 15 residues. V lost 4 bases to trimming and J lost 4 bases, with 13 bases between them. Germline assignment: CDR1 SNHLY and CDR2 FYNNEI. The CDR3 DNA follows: TGTGCCAGCAGTGCCAGCCGGGTTATTAATGAAAAACTGTTTTTT. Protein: CASSASRVINEKLFF.

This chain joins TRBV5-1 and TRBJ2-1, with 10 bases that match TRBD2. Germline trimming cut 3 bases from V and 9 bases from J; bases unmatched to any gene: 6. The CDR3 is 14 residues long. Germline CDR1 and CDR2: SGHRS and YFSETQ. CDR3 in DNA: TGCGCCAGCAGCTGGTCTAGCGGGAGTTTTGAGCAGTTCTTC. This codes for CASSWSSGSFEQFF.

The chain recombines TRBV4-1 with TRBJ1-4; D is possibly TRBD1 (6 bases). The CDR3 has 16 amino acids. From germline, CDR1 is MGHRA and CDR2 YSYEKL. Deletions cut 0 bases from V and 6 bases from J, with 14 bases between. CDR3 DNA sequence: TGCGCCAGCAGCCAAGATGTTCAAGGGGGGGATGAAAAACTGTTTTTT. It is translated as CASSQDVQGGDEKLFF.

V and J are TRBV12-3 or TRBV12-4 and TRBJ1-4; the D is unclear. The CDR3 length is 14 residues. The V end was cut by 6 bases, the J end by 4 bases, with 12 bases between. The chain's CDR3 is CASSSRLINEKLFF. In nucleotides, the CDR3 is TGTGCCAGCAGCTCCCGACTGATTAATGAAAAACTGTTTTTT.

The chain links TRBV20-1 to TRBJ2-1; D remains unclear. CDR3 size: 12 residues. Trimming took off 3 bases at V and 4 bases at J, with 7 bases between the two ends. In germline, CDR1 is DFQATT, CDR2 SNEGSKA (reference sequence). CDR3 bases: TGCAGTGCTAGTCTGGATTACAATGAGCAGTTCTTC. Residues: CSASLDYNEQFF.

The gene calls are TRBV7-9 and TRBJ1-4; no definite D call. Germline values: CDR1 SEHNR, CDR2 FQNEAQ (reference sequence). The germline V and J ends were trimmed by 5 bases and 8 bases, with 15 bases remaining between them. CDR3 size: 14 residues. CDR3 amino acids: CASSPLRVSEKLFF. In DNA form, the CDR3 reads TGTGCCAGCAGCCCCCTTAGAGTCTCCGAAAAACTGTTTTTT.

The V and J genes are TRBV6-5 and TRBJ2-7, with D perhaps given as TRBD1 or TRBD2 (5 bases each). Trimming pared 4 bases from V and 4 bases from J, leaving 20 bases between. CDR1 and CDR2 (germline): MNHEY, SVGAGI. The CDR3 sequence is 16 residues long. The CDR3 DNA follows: TGTGCCAGCAGTTCGTGGGGGTTCTCTCTACCTTACGAGCAGTACTTC. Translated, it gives CASSSWGFSLPYEQYF.

In nucleotides, the CDR3 is TGCAGCGTTGAAGATCTGGCGGTGAACACTGAAGCTTTCTTT. It specifies CSVEDLAVNTEAFF. The V and J genes are TRBV29-1 and TRBJ1-1; D not certain. This CDR3 has 14 residues. CDR1 is SQVTM and CDR2 is ANQGSEA in the germline V gene. Trimming removed 0 bases at V and 0 bases at J, with 8 bases between.

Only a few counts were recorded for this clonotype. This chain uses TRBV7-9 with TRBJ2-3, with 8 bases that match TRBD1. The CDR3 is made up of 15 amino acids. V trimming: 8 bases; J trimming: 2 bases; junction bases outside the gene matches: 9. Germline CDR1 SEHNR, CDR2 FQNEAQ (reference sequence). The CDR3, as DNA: TGTGCCAGCTGGGTGGGGACAGGCGCCACAGATACGCAGTATTTT. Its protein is CASWVGTGATDTQYF.

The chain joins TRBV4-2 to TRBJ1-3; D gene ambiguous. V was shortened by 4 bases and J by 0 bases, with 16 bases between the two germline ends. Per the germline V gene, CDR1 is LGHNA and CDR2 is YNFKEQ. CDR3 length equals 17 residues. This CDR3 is CASSLHLRRDSGNTIYF. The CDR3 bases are TGTGCCAGCAGCCTACACCTACGACGGGACTCTGGAAACACCATATATTTT.

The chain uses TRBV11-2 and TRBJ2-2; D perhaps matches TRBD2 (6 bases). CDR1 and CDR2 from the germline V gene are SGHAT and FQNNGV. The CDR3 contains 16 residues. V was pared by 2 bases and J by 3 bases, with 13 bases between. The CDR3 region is CASSLWAEGYTGELFF. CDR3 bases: TGTGCCAGCAGCTTATGGGCGGAGGGGTACACCGGGGAGCTGTTTTTT.

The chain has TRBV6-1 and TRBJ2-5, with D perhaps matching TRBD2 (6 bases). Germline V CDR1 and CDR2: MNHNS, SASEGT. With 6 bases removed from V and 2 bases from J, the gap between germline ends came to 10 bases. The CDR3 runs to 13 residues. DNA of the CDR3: TGTGCCAGCAGGCGGGACGTACAAGAGACCCAGTACTTC. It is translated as CASRRDVQETQYF.

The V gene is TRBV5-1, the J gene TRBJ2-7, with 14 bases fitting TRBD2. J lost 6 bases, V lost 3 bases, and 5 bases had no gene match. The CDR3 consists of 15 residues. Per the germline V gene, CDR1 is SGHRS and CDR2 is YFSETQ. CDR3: CASSSGLAGASEQYF. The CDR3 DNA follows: TGCGCCAGCAGCTCGGGACTAGCGGGAGCCTCCGAGCAGTACTTC.

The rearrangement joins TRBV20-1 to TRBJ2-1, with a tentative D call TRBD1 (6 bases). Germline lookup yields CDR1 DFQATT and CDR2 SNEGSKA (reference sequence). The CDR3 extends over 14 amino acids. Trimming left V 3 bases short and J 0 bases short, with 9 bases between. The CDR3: CSASWGHSYNEQFF. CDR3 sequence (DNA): TGCAGTGCTAGTTGGGGACACTCCTACAATGAGCAGTTCTTC.